The 30 T cell receptor beta chains given below trace back to one sample, sequenced in a study of CD8 T cells in ankylosing spondylitis. TCRdb reanalysed the 5' RACE reads using MiXCR and keeps one entry per CDR3 protein. The data contain 300,000 to 400,000 distinct CDR3 sequences, 20% to 25% of them singletons. The material sequenced was blood, either unsorted or a sorted T cell fraction (not recorded which). Receptors originate from a male donor with ankylosing spondylitis or in good health (not recorded which).

The chain joins TRBV7-9 to TRBJ2-2; possibly TRBD2 for D (6 bases). The V gene's germline CDR1 is SEHNR and CDR2 FQNEAQ (reference sequence). This CDR3 contains 15 residues. Trimming cost V 2 bases and J 3 bases, with 10 bases left between them. The CDR3 is CASSLFRDYTGELFF. For the CDR3, the DNA is TGTGCCAGCAGCTTATTTCGGGACTACACCGGGGAGCTGTTTTTT.

The CDR3 protein is CASSLPPNYEQYF. The CDR3 region has the DNA TGCGCCAGCAGCTTACCACCTAACTACGAGCAGTACTTC. This chain links TRBV5-1 with TRBJ2-7, with D hard to call. The CDR3 consists of 13 residues. Germline values: CDR1 SGHRS, CDR2 YFSETQ. The V gene lost 2 bases and the J gene lost 3 bases, with 9 bases spanning the gap.

This clonotype was counted a few times. CDR3: CASSQEVFGNEQFF. The CDR3 region has the DNA TGTGCCAGCAGCCAAGAGGTATTCGGAAATGAGCAGTTCTTC. The rearrangement links TRBV3-1 to TRBJ2-1; no definite D call. V lost 0 bases and J lost 7, with 10 bases in between. The germline CDR1 and CDR2 sequences are LGHDT and YNNKEL (reference sequence). The CDR3 loop spans 14 amino acids.

On this clonotype: Its ends do not fully match the called genes, so a read error is possible. The chain recombines TRBV9 with TRBJ2-7, with D perhaps TRBD2 (6 bases). There are 14 residues in the CDR3. CDR1 and CDR2 from the germline V gene are SGDLS and YYNGEE. DNA of the CDR3: TGTGCCAGCAGCGATGTGGCCCTACCGGGGGAGCAGCACTTC. Translation gives CASSDVALPGEQHF.

This clonotype was seen a few times. The genes are TRBV7-2 and TRBJ2-1; D possibly uses TRBD1 or TRBD2 (6 bases each). The CDR3 has 17 residues. Trimming shortened V by 5 bases and J by 6 bases, and 23 bases separated the two germline ends. Germline V gene lookup returns CDR1 SGHTA and CDR2 FQGNSA. CDR3 DNA sequence: TGTGCCAGCAGCCTAAAATGGGGGGCAGGGATCTCCAATGAGCAGTTCTTC. Its protein product is CASSLKWGAGISNEQFF.

In this sample, this clonotype turned up a few times. The rearrangement joins TRBV3-1 to TRBJ2-1; no definite D call. Trimming pared 0 bases from V and 1 base from J, leaving 13 bases between. CDR3 length: 17 amino acids. CDR1 is LGHDT, CDR2 YNNKEL, per germline (reference sequence). The CDR3 DNA sequence: TGTGCCAGCAGCCAAGATGAGGTAGTACTGTCCTACAATGAGCAGTTCTTC. Residues: CASSQDEVVLSYNEQFF.

The V gene is TRBV5-6, the J gene TRBJ2-1; D is perhaps TRBD1 or TRBD2 (5 bases each). The CDR3 totals 13 residues. Germline CDR1 and CDR2: SGHDT and YYEEEE. Trimming took 2 bases from V and 16 from J, leaving 19 bases between them. CDR3 protein: CASSFGTSTVGFF. CDR3 in DNA: TGTGCCAGCAGCTTTGGGACCTCAACGGTTGGATTCTTC.

This clonotype has more than one count but fewer than ten. J is TRBJ1-1 and V is TRBV4-1; 7 bases line up with TRBD1. The length of the CDR3 is 13 residues. The V gene's germline CDR1 is MGHRA and CDR2 YSYEKL. V shed 6 bases and J 5 bases; nucleotides not matched to a gene: 6. This CDR3 reads CASREGAGTEAFF. The CDR3 nucleotides read TGCGCCAGCAGGGAGGGGGCGGGAACTGAAGCTTTCTTT.

This clonotype was counted a few times. The V gene is TRBV11-1, the J gene TRBJ2-1; 7 bases match TRBD1. CDR3 length equals 16 residues. Germline V gene lookup returns CDR1 SGHAT and CDR2 FQDESV (reference sequence). With V trimmed by 5 bases and J by 4 bases, 11 bases remained unmatched. In nucleotides, the CDR3 is TGTGCCAGCAGCCATGTCCTGGGACAGACATACAATGAGCAGTTCTTC. Protein sequence: CASSHVLGQTYNEQFF.

The V and J genes are TRBV12-3 or TRBV12-4 and TRBJ2-7, with a weak D call TRBD1 (5 bases). V lost 1 base and J lost 3, with 13 bases in between. This CDR3 region has 15 residues. Here the CDR3 DNA reads TGTGCCAGCAGTTTAGTGGGGCCCCTCCTCTACGAGCAGTACTTC. It yields the protein CASSLVGPLLYEQYF.

This clonotype was counted only a few times. V is TRBV27 and J is TRBJ2-1; TRBD1 aligns across 10 bases. This CDR3 contains 21 residues. Per the germline V gene, CDR1 is MNHEY and CDR2 is SMNVEV (reference sequence). The J segment lost 5 bases and the V segment lost 0 bases, leaving 19 bases of the junction unmatched. The CDR3 reads CASSLSPTGTGATELDNEQFF. Here the CDR3 DNA reads TGTGCCAGCAGTTTATCGCCGACCGGGACAGGGGCGACTGAGTTGGACAATGAGCAGTTCTTC.

In this sample, this clonotype turned up once. V usage is TRBV5-8 and J usage is TRBJ2-4, with 7 positions matching TRBD1. CDR1 SGHTS and CDR2 YDEGEE come from the germline V gene. CDR3 length: 22 residues. J lost 5 bases, V lost 2 bases, and 28 bases had no gene match. The CDR3 DNA reads as TGTGCCAGCAGCTTCCCCGTGGGTTTTGGAACCGGTACAGGGGATAGTGAAAACATTCAGTACTTC. Translating gives CASSFPVGFGTGTGDSENIQYF.

The CDR3 nucleotides are TGTGCCAGCAGGGACCTTTGGTCCCACGAGCAGTACTTC. Translating gives CASRDLWSHEQYF. This chain links TRBV14 with TRBJ2-7; unclear D gene. The CDR3 has 13 residues. Trimming removed 6 bases from V and 5 bases from J, with 14 bases in between. Germline values: CDR1 SGHDN, CDR2 FVKESK.

This clonotype was picked up a small number of times. In nucleotides, the CDR3 is TGTGCCAGCAGTTACTCGCGGGACAGCTTTTACAATGAGCAGTTCTTC. Protein product: CASSYSRDSFYNEQFF. This chain connects TRBV6-5 to TRBJ2-1; perhaps TRBD1 as D (7 bases). The CDR3 spans 16 residues. V was pared by 0 bases and J by 4 bases, with 13 bases between. Germline assignment: CDR1 MNHEY and CDR2 SVGAGI.

The rearrangement links TRBV5-5 to TRBJ2-3, with 9 bases fitting TRBD2. The germline V gene has CDR1 SGHKS and CDR2 YYEKEE (reference sequence). Germline trimming cut 2 bases from V and 2 bases from J; bases unmatched to any gene: 6. The CDR3 spans 16 residues. CDR3 region: CASSLGASGDTDTQYF. The DNA of the CDR3 is TGTGCCAGCAGCTTAGGCGCTAGCGGGGACACAGATACGCAGTATTTT. Full variable domain (rest looked up from reference TRBV5-5 and TRBJ2-3): DAGVTQSPTHLIKTRGQQVTLRCSPISGHKSVSWYQQVLGQGPQFIFQYYEKEERGRGNFPDRFSARQFPNYSSELNVNALLLGDSALYLCASSLGASGDTDTQYFGPGTRLTVL.

CDR3 region: CASSPPPYNEQFF. The CDR3 coding sequence is TGTGCCAGCAGTCCCCCGCCCTACAATGAGCAGTTCTTC. The V call is TRBV28, the J call TRBJ2-1; no clear D. Germline V gives CDR1 MDHEN, CDR2 SYDVKM. Trimming stripped 5 bases from V and 2 bases from J, with 7 bases between. This CDR3 region has 13 residues.

V is TRBV20-1 and J is TRBJ1-6; 10 bases agree with TRBD1. Germline CDR1 DFQATT, CDR2 SNEGSKA (reference sequence). This CDR3 comprises 18 residues. The V and J ends lost 0 bases and 3 bases, in that order; junction bases with no gene match: 8. The CDR3 DNA sequence: TGCAGTGCTAGAGATAGAGGGACAGGGGCCCGCTATAATTCACCCCTCCACTTT. This sequence encodes CSARDRGTGARYNSPLHF.

The chain couples TRBV27 to TRBJ2-2; 12 positions agree with TRBD2. The germline gives CDR1 MNHEY, CDR2 SMNVEV (reference sequence). V gave up 3 bases and J gave up 8 bases; unmatched junction bases: 4. The CDR3 consists of 15 residues. DNA for the CDR3: TGTGCCAGCAGTTTCGGACTAGCGGGGTTGGGGGAGCTGTTTTTT. It encodes CASSFGLAGLGELFF.

The chain uses TRBV6-5 and TRBJ2-1; possibly TRBD1 or TRBD2 for D (5 bases each). There are 12 residues in the CDR3. With 6 bases removed from V and 8 bases from J, the gap between germline ends came to 11 bases. The germline V gene encodes CDR1 MNHEY and CDR2 SVGAGI. CDR3 region: CASRLRDDEQFF. DNA for the CDR3: TGTGCCAGCAGGCTCCGGGACGATGAGCAGTTCTTC.

The V and J genes are TRBV12-3 or TRBV12-4 and TRBJ2-3; 10 positions match TRBD1. The CDR3 contains 15 residues. The junction had 9 bases not matched to a gene; V was cut back by 6 bases and J by 6 bases. The CDR3 spells CASRTLTGGADTQYF. The CDR3 DNA follows: TGTGCCAGCAGAACCTTGACAGGGGGCGCCGATACGCAGTATTTT.

This sequence joins TRBV5-6 and TRBJ2-5; no firm D call. Trimming took off 4 bases at V and 5 bases at J, with 9 bases between the two ends. Germline-derived CDR1 and CDR2 are SGHDT and YYEEEE. The CDR3 spans 12 residues. CDR3 sequence reads: CASSALDETQYF. The CDR3 nucleotides are TGTGCCAGCAGCGCTTTGGATGAGACCCAGTACTTC.

The rearrangement links TRBV4-2 to TRBJ2-1, with D hard to call. Trimming took off 4 bases at V and 9 bases at J, with 7 bases between the two ends. The CDR3 totals 11 residues. The V gene's germline CDR1 is LGHNA and CDR2 YNFKEQ. CDR3 sequence: CASSLSSEQFF. The CDR3 DNA is TGTGCCAGCAGCCTCTCAAGTGAGCAGTTCTTC.

This clonotype was seen at least ten times. The chain links TRBV6-5 to TRBJ2-7, with D maybe TRBD1 (6 bases). CDR1 and CDR2 (germline): MNHEY, SVGAGI. The CDR3 spans 14 residues. Trimming cost V 4 bases and J 3 bases, with 13 bases left between them. In nucleotides, the CDR3 is TGTGCCAGCAGTTTCCCGGGACAAATCTACGAGCAGTACTTC. It codes for CASSFPGQIYEQYF.

The J gene is TRBJ2-2, the V gene TRBV10-3; D uncertain. Germline V CDR1 and CDR2: ENHRY, SYGVKD. The CDR3 loop spans 13 amino acids. V lost 6 bases and J 2 bases, leaving 7 bases between the germline ends. Written as DNA, the CDR3 is TGTGCCATCAGAACAGAAAACACCGGGGAGCTGTTTTTT. Translating it yields CAIRTENTGELFF.

The chain employs TRBV10-2 and TRBJ1-1; no definite D call. Germline V gene sequence: CDR1 WSHSY, CDR2 SAAADI. Deletions cut 4 bases from V and 0 bases from J, with 9 bases between. This CDR3 is 14 amino acids long. CDR3 nucleotides: TGCGCCAGCAGTGCGTGGCAGATGAACACTGAAGCTTTCTTT. It encodes CASSAWQMNTEAFF.

The sample holds a few counts of this clonotype. The J gene is TRBJ2-1, the V gene TRBV11-1, with 11 nucleotides matching TRBD2. Germline V gene data show CDR1 as SGHAT and CDR2 as FQDESV (reference sequence). The CDR3 is 18 amino acids. V shed 6 bases and J 9 bases; nucleotides not matched to a gene: 19. The CDR3 DNA reads TGTGCCAGCAGACCTGAGCCGGGACTAGCGGTCCGTGGGGGTGAGCAGTTCTTC. This sequence encodes CASRPEPGLAVRGGEQFF.

There are a few counts of this clonotype. The chain's CDR3 is CAWSGIGGEDKHTDTQYF. The CDR3 DNA is TGTGCCTGGAGTGGGATTGGGGGGGAGGACAAACACACAGATACGCAGTATTTT. The chain links TRBV30 to TRBJ2-3, with 7 positions matching TRBD2. The germline gives CDR1 GTSNPN, CDR2 SVGIG (reference sequence). V lost 1 base to trimming and J lost 2 bases; unmatched junction nucleotides: 15. The CDR3 consists of 18 residues.

This clonotype was observed a few times. This rearrangement joins TRBV29-1 to TRBJ2-2; D possibly corresponds to TRBD1 (6 bases). This CDR3 is 13 amino acids long. CDR1 SQVTM and CDR2 ANQGSEA come from the germline V gene. Trimming stripped 6 bases from V and 1 base from J, with 9 bases between. DNA of the CDR3: TGCAGCGTCATGGGACAGAACACCGGGGAGCTGTTTTTT. This gives the protein CSVMGQNTGELFF.

The chain has TRBV6-5 and TRBJ2-5; weak D call: TRBD2 (5 bases). CDR1 and CDR2 from the germline V gene are MNHEY and SVGAGI. Between the trimmed V and J ends, which lost 0 bases and 4 bases, there was a span of 18 bases. The CDR3 sequence is 17 residues long. The CDR3 loop is CASSYSPLVFEGETQYF. The CDR3 nucleotides are TGTGCCAGCAGTTACTCGCCCCTGGTCTTCGAGGGAGAGACCCAGTACTTC.

The chain uses TRBV20-1 and TRBJ2-7; 12 bases match TRBD2. This CDR3 has 13 amino acids. V lost 6 bases to trimming and J lost 4 bases; unmatched junction nucleotides: 4. Germline V gene data show CDR1 as DFQATT and CDR2 as SNEGSKA (reference sequence). The CDR3 nucleotides read TGCAGTGCCCCGACTAGCGGGGGTTACGAGCAGTACTTC. Protein sequence: CSAPTSGGYEQYF.